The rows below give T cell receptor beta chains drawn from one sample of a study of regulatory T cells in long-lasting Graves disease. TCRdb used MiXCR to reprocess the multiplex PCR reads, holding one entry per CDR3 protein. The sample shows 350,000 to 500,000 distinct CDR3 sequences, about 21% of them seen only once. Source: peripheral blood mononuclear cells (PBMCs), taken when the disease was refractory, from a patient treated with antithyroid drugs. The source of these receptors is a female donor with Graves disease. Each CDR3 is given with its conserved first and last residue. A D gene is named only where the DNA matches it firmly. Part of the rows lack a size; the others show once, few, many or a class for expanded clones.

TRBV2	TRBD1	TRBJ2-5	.	CASRYPRDRGQRKTQYF	TGTGCCAGCAGATACCCCCGGGACAGGGGGCAGCGAAAGACCCAGTACTTC
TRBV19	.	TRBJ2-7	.	CASSGVGEQYF	TGTGCCAGTAGTGGGGTTGGCGAGCAGTACTTC
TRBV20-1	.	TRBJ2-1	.	CSARDYLADNEQFF	TGCAGTGCTAGAGATTACTTAGCGGATAATGAGCAGTTCTTC
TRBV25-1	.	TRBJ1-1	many	CASSDPASQGYYAEAFF	TGTGCCAGCAGTGACCCCGCCTCTCAGGGCTACTACGCTGAAGCTTTCTTT
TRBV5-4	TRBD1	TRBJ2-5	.	CASSPGTEQETQYF	TGTGCCAGCAGCCCCGGGACAGAACAAGAGACCCAGTACTTC
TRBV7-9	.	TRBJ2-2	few	CASSPTEANTGELFF	TGTGCCAGCAGCCCCACGGAGGCGAACACCGGGGAGCTGTTTTTT
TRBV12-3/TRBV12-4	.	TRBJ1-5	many	CASTYGDSNQPQHF	TGTGCCAGCACCTACGGGGATAGCAATCAGCCCCAGCATTTT
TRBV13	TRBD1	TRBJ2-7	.	CASSGQDSYEQYF	TGTGCCAGCAGCGGACAGGATTCCTACGAGCAGTACTTC
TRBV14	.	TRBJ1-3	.	CASSQEVHGNTIYF	TGTGCCAGCAGCCAAGAGGTGCATGGAAACACCATATATTTT
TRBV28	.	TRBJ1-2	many	CASSFGRGNYGYTF	TGTGCCAGCAGTTTCGGCAGGGGTAACTATGGCTACACCTTC
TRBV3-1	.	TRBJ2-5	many	CASRQLASAGETQYF	TGTGCCAGCAGGCAACTAGCTTCAGCTGGGGAGACCCAGTACTTC
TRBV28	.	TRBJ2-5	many	CASSLSGFGETQYF	TGTGCCAGCAGTTTATCGGGCTTTGGGGAGACCCAGTACTTC
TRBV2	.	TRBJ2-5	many	CASSYTGSLETQYF	TGTGCCAGCAGTTACACAGGGAGTCTGGAGACCCAGTACTTC
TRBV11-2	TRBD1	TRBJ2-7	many	CASSPGQASSYEQYF	TGTGCCAGCAGCCCAGGACAGGCGAGCTCCTACGAGCAGTACTTC
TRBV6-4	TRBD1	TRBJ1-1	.	CASSKSGTGRAFF	TGTGCCAGCAGTAAATCCGGGACAGGGAGAGCTTTCTTT
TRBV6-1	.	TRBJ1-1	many	CASKKGPEAFF	TGTGCCAGCAAAAAAGGTCCTGAAGCTTTCTTT
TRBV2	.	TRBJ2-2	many	CASSERAKLFF	TGTGCCAGCAGTGAAAGGGCGAAGCTGTTTTTT
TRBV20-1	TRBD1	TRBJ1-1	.	CSARGDRAGGEAFF	TGCAGTGCTAGGGGGGACAGGGCGGGGGGGGAGGCTTTCTTT
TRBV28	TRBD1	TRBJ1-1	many	CASKSGTVSYAFF	TGTGCCAGCAAGTCCGGGACAGTTAGTTATGCTTTCTTT
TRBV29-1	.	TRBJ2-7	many	CSVAQARGYEQYF	TGCAGCGTCGCACAGGCCCGGGGCTACGAGCAGTACTTC
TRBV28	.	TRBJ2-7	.	CASSSLGAGGWAYEQYF	TGTGCCAGCAGTTCTTTAGGGGCTGGGGGGTGGGCCTACGAGCAGTACTTC
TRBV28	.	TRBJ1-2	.	CASSLTRVGGYTF	TGTGCCAGCAGTTTAACTAGGGTGGGTGGCTACACCTTC
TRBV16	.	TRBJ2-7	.	CASSPKDRDTYEQYF	TGTGCCAGCAGCCCGAAAGACCGGGATACCTACGAGCAGTACTTC
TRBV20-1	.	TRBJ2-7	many	CSATHRVTEQYF	TGCAGTGCTACTCACCGGGTAACCGAGCAGTACTTC
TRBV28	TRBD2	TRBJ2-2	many	CASRTTAGGTGELFF	TGTGCCAGCAGGACCACAGCGGGAGGCACCGGGGAGCTGTTTTTT
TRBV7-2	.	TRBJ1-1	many	CASSSQLNTEAFF	TGTGCCAGCAGCTCCCAGTTGAACACTGAAGCTTTCTTT
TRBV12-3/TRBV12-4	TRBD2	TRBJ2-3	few	CASGLAGVEDTQYF	TGTGCCAGCGGACTAGCGGGAGTCGAAGATACGCAGTATTTT
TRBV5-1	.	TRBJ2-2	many	CASSLIVAGELFF	TGTGCCAGCAGCTTAATAGTAGCCGGGGAGCTGTTTTTT
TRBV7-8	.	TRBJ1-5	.	CASSLWSGAGQPQHF	TGTGCCAGCAGCTTATGGTCTGGGGCGGGTCAGCCCCAGCATTTT
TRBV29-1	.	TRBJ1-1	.	CSVDGASGGTEAFF	TGCAGCGTTGATGGGGCCTCTGGAGGGACTGAAGCTTTCTTT
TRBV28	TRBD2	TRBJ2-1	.	CASSLGLAVTFNEQFF	TGTGCCAGCAGTTTGGGACTAGCGGTGACCTTCAATGAGCAGTTCTTC
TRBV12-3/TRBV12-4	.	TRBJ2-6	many	CASNPSGANVLTF	TGTGCCAGCAATCCCTCTGGGGCCAACGTCCTGACTTTC
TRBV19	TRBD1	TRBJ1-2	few	CASSIALGQGYGYTF	TGTGCCAGTAGTATAGCCTTGGGACAGGGCTACGGCTACACCTTC
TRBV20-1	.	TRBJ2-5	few	CSARHETQYF	TGCAGTGCTAGACACGAGACCCAGTACTTC
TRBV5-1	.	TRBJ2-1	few	CASSLIVSSEANEQFF	TGCGCCAGCAGCTTGATTGTTTCCAGTGAGGCTAATGAGCAGTTCTTC
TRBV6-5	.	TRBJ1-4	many	CASSSSRQVPNEKLFF	TGTGCCAGCAGTTCTTCTCGACAGGTCCCTAATGAAAAACTGTTTTTT
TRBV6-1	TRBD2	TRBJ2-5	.	CASSERASGRAGETQYF	TGTGCCAGCAGTGAAAGGGCTAGCGGGAGGGCTGGGGAGACCCAGTACTTC
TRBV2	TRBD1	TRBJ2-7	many	CASDEGALDEQYF	TGTGCCAGCGATGAGGGGGCCTTAGACGAGCAGTACTTC
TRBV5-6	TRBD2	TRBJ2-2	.	CAGSLGGRADTGELFF	TGTGCCGGCAGCTTGGGTGGGAGGGCCGACACCGGGGAGCTGTTTTTT
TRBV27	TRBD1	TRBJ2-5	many	CASSTRTGKETQYF	TGTGCCAGCAGTACCAGGACAGGGAAGGAGACCCAGTACTTC
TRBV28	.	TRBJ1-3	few	CASSPERDYSGNTIYF	TGTGCCAGCAGCCCCGAAAGGGATTACTCTGGAAACACCATATATTTT
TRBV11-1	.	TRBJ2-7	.	CASSVGLASYEQYF	TGTGCCAGCAGCGTAGGTTTAGCGTCCTACGAGCAGTACTTC
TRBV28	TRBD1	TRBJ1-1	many	CASSLRQGIAFF	TGTGCCAGCAGTTTAAGACAGGGAATAGCTTTCTTT
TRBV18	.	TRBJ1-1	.	CASSTNREITEAFF	TGTGCCAGCTCAACAAACAGGGAAATCACTGAAGCTTTCTTT
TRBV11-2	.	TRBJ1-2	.	CASSLDPRGSGYTF	TGTGCCAGCAGCTTAGATCCCAGGGGCAGTGGCTACACCTTC
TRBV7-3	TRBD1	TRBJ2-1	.	CASSPWTGFGEQFF	TGTGCCAGCAGCCCATGGACAGGGTTCGGTGAGCAGTTCTTC
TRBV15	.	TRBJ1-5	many	CATSRQGMKPQHF	TGTGCCACCAGCAGACAGGGGATGAAGCCCCAGCATTTT
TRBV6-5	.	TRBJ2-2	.	CASSLPGKANTGELFF	TGTGCCAGCAGTTTGCCTGGAAAAGCGAACACCGGGGAGCTGTTTTTT
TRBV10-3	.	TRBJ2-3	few	CAISETGPQRGTDTQYF	TGTGCCATCAGTGAGACGGGACCGCAGAGGGGTACAGATACGCAGTATTTT
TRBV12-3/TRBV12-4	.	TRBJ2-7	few	CASSFRDRSYEQYF	TGTGCCAGCAGTTTCCGGGACCGATCCTACGAGCAGTACTTC
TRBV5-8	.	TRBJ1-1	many	CASSLGTVPKEAFF	TGTGCCAGCAGCTTGGGTACAGTCCCGAAAGAAGCTTTCTTT
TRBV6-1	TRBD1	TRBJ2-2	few	CASRGQGVHGELFF	TGTGCCAGCAGGGGACAGGGGGTCCACGGGGAGCTGTTTTTT
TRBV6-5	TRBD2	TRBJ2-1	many	CASSYSGLGTYNEQFF	TGTGCCAGCAGTTACTCGGGACTAGGTACTTACAATGAGCAGTTCTTC
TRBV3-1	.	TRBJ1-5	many	CASSQEVSQPQHF	TGTGCCAGCAGCCAAGAGGTTTCCCAGCCCCAGCATTTT
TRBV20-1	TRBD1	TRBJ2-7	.	CSANCFEQGGYEQYF	TGCAGTGCTAACTGCTTTGAACAGGGGGGTTACGAGCAGTACTTC
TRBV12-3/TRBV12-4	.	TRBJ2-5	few	CASIRDNQGTQYF	TGTGCCAGCATCCGGGACAACCAAGGGACCCAGTACTTC
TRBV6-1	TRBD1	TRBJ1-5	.	CATKSLGGLGSQPQHF	TGTGCCACAAAGTCTTTAGGGGGCCTTGGGAGTCAGCCCCAGCATTTT